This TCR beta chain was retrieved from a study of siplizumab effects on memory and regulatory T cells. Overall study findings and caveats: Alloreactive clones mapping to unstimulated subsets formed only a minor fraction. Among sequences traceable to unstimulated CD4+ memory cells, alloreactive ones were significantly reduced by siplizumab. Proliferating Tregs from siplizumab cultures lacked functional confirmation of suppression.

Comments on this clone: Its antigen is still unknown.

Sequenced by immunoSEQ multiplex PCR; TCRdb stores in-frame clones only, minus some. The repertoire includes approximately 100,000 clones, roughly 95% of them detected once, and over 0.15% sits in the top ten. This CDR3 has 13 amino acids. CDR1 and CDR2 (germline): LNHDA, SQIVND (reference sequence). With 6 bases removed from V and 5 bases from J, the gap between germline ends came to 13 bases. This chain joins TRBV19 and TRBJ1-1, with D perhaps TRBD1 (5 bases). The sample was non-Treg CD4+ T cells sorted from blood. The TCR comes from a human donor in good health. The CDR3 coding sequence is TGTGCCAGTAGAAAGACAGTTGGGACTGAAGCTTTCTTT. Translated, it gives CASRKTVGTEAFF.